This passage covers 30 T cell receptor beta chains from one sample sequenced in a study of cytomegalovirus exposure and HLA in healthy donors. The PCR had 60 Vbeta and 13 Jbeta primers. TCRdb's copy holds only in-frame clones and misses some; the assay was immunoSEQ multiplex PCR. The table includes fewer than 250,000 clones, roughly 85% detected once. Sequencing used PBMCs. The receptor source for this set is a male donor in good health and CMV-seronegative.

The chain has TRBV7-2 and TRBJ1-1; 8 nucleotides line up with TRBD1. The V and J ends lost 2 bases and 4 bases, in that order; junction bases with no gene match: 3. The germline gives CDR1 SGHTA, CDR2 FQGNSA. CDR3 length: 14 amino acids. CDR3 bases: TGTGCCAGCAGCTTACAGGGGGCGCGCACTGAAGCTTTCTTT. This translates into CASSLQGARTEAFF.

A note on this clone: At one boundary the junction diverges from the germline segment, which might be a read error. DNA for the CDR3: TGTGCCAGCAGCTTATTTTCTCGGACTAGCGGGGGGGTACCCCTCAAGCAGCACTTC. The encoded protein is CASSLFSRTSGGVPLKQHF. The chain links TRBV5-6 to TRBJ2-7, with 15 nucleotides matching TRBD2. Germline CDR1 SGHDT, CDR2 YYEEEE. The CDR3 length is 19 residues. Full variable domain (missing parts from reference TRBV5-6 and TRBJ2-7): DAGVTQSPTHLIKTRGQQVTLRCSPKSGHDTVSWYQQALGQGPQFIFQYYEEEERQRGNFPDRFSGHQFPNYSSELNVNALLLGDSALYLCASSLFSRTSGGVPLKQHFGPGTRLTVT.

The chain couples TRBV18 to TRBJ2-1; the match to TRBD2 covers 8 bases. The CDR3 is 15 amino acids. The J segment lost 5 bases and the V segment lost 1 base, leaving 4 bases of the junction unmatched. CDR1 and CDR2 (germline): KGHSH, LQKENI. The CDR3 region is CASSPRSGGDNEQFF. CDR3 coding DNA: TGTGCCAGCTCACCACGCAGCGGGGGAGACAATGAGCAGTTCTTC.

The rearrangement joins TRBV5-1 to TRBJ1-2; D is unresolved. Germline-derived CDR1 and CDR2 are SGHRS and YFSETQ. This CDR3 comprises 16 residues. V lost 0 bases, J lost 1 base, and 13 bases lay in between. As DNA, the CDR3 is TGCGCCAGCAGCTTGGCTCGTTCTCTTAGTAACTATGGCTACACCTTC. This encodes CASSLARSLSNYGYTF. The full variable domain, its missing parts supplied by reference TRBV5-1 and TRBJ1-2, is KAGVTQTPRYLIKTRGQQVTLSCSPISGHRSVSWYQQTPGQGLQFLFEYFSETQRNKGNFPGRFSGRQFSNSRSEMNVSTLELGDSALYLCASSLARSLSNYGYTFGSGTRLTVV.

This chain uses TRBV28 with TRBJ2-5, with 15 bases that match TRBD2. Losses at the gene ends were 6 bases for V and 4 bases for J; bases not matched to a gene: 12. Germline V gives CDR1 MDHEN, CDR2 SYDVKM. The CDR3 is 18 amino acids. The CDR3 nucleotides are TGTGCCAGCAGCCTACTCCCCGGACTAGCGGGAGGGGTAGAGACCCAGTACTTC. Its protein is CASSLLPGLAGGVETQYF.

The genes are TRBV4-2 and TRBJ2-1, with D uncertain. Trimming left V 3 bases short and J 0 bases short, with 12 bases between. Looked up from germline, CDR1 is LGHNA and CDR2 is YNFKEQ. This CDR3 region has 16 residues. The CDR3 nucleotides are TGTGCCAGCAGCCAGTCTGGGCAGAGCTCCTACAATGAGCAGTTCTTC. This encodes CASSQSGQSSYNEQFF.

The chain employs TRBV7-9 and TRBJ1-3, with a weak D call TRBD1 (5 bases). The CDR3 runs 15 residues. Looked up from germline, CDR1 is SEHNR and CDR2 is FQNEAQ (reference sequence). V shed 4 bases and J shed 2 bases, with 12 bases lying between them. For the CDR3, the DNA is TGTGCCAGCAGCTGGGGAGGGGATCCTGGAAACACCATATATTTT. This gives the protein CASSWGGDPGNTIYF. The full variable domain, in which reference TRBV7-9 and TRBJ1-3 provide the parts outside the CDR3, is DTGVSQNPRHKITKRGQNVTFRCDPISEHNRLYWYRQTLGQGPEFLTYFQNEAQLEKSRLLSDRFSAERPKGSFSTLEIQRTEQGDSAMYLCASSWGGDPGNTIYFGEGSWLTVV.

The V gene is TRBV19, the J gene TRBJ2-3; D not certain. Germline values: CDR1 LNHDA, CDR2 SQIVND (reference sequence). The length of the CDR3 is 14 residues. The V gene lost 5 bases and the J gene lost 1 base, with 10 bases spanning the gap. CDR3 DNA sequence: TGTGCCAGTAGTGCCGCCGGTGGCACAGATACGCAGTATTTT. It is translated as CASSAAGGTDTQYF. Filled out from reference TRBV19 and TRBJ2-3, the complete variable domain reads DGGITQSPKYLFRKEGQNVTLSCEQNLNHDAMYWYRQDPGQGLRLIYYSQIVNDFQKGDIAEGYSVSREKKESFPLTVTSAQKNPTAFYLCASSAAGGTDTQYFGPGTRLTVL.

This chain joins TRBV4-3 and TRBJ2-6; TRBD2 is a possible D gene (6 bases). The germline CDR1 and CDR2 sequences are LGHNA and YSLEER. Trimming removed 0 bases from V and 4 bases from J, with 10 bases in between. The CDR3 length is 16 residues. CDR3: CASSQDLGGGANVLTF. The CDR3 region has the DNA TGCGCCAGCAGCCAAGATTTGGGGGGAGGGGCCAACGTCCTGACTTTC.

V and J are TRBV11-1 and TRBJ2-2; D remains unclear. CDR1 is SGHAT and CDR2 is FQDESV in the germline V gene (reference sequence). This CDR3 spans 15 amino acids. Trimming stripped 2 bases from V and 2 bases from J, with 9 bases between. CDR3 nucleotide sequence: TGTGCCAGCAGCTTAATCAGGCTCAACACCGGGGAGCTGTTTTTT. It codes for CASSLIRLNTGELFF.

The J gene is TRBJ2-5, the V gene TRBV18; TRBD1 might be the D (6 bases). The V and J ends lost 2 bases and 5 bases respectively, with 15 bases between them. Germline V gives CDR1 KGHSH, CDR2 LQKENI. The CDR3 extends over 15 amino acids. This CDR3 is CASSPGLRGEETQYF. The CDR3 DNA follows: TGTGCCAGCTCACCAGGTCTCAGGGGAGAGGAGACCCAGTACTTC.

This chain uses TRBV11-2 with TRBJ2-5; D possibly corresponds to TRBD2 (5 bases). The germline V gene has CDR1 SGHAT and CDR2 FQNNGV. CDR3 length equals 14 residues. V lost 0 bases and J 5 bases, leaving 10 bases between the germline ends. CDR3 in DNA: TGTGCCAGCAGCTTAGACAGGACTGGGGAGACCCAGTACTTC. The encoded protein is CASSLDRTGETQYF.

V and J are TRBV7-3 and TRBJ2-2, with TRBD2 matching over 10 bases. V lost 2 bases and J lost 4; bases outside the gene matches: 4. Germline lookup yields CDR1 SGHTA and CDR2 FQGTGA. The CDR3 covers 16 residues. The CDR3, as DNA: TGTGCCAGCAGCTTATTAGCGGGAGGAGGCACCGGGGAGCTGTTTTTT. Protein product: CASSLLAGGGTGELFF.

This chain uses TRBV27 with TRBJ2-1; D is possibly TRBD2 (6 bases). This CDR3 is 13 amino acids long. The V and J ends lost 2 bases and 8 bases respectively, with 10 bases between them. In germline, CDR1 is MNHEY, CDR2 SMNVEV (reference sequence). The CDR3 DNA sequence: TGTGCCAGCAGTTTAGGGGGGAAGGATGAGCAGTTCTTC. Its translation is CASSLGGKDEQFF.

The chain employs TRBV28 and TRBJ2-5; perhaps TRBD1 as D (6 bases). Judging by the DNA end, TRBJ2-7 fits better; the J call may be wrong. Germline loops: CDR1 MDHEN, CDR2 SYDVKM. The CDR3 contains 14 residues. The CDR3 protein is CASSPGTQLYEQYF. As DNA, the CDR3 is TGTGCCAGCAGTCCCGGGACACAACTCTACGAGCAGTACTTC.

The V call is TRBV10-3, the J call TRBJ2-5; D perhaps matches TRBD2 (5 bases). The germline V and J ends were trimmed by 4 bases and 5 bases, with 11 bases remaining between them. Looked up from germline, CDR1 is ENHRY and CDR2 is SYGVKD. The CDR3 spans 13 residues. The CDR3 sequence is CAISAEDSETQYF. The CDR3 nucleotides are TGTGCCATCAGTGCGGAGGATTCGGAGACCCAGTACTTC.

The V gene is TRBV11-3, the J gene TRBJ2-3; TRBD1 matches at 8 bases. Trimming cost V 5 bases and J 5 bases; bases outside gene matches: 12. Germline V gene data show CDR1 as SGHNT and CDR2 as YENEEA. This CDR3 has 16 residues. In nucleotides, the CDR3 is TGTGCCAGCAGCCCCAGCTTGGGAGGACAGGGAGATACGCAGTATTTT. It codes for CASSPSLGGQGDTQYF.

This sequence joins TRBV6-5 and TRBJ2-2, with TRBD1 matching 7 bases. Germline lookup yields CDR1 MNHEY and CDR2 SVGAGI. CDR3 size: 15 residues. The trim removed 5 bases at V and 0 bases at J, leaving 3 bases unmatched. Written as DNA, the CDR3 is TGTGCCAGCAGTCGGGACAGCGCGAACACCGGGGAGCTGTTTTTT. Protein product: CASSRDSANTGELFF.

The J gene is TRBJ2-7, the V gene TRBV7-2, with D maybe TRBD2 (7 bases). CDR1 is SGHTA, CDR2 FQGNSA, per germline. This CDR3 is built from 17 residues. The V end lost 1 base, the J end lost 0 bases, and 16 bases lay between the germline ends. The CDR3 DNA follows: TGTGCCAGCAGCTTAGGTGGGGCGGGGGCCAACTCCTACGAGCAGTACTTC. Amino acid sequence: CASSLGGAGANSYEQYF.

CDR3: CASSGRDRGGEGEAFF. The CDR3 nucleotides are TGTGCCAGCAGTGGCCGGGACAGGGGTGGCGAGGGTGAAGCTTTCTTT. The J gene is TRBJ1-1, the V gene TRBV6-1; the match to TRBD1 covers 10 bases. V shed 4 bases, J shed 7 bases, and the junction held 12 bases outside the gene matches. The CDR3 has 16 amino acids. Per germline, CDR1 MNHNS and CDR2 SASEGT.

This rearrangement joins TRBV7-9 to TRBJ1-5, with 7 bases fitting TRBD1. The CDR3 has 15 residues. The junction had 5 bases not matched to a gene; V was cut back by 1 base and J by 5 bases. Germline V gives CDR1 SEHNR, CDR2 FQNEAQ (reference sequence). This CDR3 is CASSLGGQRDQPQHF. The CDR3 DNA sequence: TGTGCCAGCAGCTTAGGGGGACAGAGAGATCAGCCCCAGCATTTT. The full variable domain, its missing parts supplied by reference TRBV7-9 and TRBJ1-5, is DTGVSQNPRHKITKRGQNVTFRCDPISEHNRLYWYRQTLGQGPEFLTYFQNEAQLEKSRLLSDRFSAERPKGSFSTLEIQRTEQGDSAMYLCASSLGGQRDQPQHFGDGTRLSIL.

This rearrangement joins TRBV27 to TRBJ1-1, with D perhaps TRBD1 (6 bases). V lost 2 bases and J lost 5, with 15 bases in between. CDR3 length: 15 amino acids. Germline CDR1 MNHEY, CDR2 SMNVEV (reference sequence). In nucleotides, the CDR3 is TGTGCCAGCAGTTTACGTACAGGGCGAGGGACTGAAGCTTTCTTT. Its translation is CASSLRTGRGTEAFF.

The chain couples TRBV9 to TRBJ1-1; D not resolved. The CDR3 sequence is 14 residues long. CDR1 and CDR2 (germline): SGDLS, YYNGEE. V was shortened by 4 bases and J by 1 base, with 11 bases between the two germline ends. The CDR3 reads CASSKIDTNTEAFF. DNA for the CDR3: TGTGCCAGCAGCAAGATCGACACGAACACTGAAGCTTTCTTT. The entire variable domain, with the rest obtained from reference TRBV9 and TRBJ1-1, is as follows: DSGVTQTPKHLITATGQRVTLRCSPRSGDLSVYWYQQSLDQGLQFLIQYYNGEERAKGNILERFSAQQFPDLHSELNLSSLELGDSALYFCASSKIDTNTEAFFGQGTRLTVV.

The CDR3 protein is CASSPGGGWTGELFF. The CDR3 DNA is TGTGCCAGCAGCCCGGGAGGAGGGTGGACCGGGGAGCTGTTTTTT. The chain combines TRBV5-6 with TRBJ2-2, with 7 bases identical to TRBD2. Germline V gene sequence: CDR1 SGHDT, CDR2 YYEEEE. With 4 bases clipped from V and 5 bases from J, the junction kept 8 bases outside the gene matches. The length of the CDR3 is 15 residues.

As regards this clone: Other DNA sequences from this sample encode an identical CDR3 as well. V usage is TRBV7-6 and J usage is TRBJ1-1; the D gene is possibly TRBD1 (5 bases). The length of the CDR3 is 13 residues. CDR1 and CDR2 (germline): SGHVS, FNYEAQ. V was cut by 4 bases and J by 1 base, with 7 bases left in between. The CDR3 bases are TGTGCCAGCAGCTACGACAGGAACACTGAAGCTTTCTTT. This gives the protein CASSYDRNTEAFF.

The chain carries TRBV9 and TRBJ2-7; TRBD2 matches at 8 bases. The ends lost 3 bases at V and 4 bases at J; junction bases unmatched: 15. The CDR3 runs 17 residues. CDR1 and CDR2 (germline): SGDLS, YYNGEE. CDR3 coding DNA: TGTGCCAGCAGCGAGGGGACTAGTGCTGGTTTAGTGTACGAGCAGTACTTC. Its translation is CASSEGTSAGLVYEQYF.

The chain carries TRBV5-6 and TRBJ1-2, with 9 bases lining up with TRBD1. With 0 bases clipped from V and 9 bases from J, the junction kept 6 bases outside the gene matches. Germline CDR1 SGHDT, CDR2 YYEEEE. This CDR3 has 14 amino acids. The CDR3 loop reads CASSLGGQGMSYTF. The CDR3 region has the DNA TGTGCCAGCAGCTTGGGGGGACAGGGTATGAGCTACACCTTC. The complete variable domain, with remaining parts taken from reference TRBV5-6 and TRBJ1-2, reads DAGVTQSPTHLIKTRGQQVTLRCSPKSGHDTVSWYQQALGQGPQFIFQYYEEEERQRGNFPDRFSGHQFPNYSSELNVNALLLGDSALYLCASSLGGQGMSYTFGSGTRLTVV.

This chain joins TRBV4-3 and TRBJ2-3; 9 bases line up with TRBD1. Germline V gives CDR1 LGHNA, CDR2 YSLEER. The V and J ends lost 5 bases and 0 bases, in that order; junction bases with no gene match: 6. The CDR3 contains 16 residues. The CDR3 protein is CASSSHRGLSTDTQYF. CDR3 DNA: TGCGCCAGCAGCTCCCACAGGGGGCTTAGCACAGATACGCAGTATTTT.

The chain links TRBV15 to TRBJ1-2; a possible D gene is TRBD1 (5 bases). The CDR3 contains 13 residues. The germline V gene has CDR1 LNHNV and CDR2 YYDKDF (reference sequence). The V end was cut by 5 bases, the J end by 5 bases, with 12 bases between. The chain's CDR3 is CATSGISGYGYTF. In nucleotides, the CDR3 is TGTGCCACCAGCGGAATCTCAGGGTATGGCTACACCTTC.

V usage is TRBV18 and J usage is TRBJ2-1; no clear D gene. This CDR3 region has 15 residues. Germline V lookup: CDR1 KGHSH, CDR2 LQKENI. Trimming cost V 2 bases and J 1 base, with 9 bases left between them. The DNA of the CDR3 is TGTGCCAGCTCACCAAGTTCCGGTTCCTACAATGAGCAGTTCTTC. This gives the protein CASSPSSGSYNEQFF.